Sequencing of this TCR beta chain was carried out in a study of blood T cell repertoires in COVID-19 (dated by TCRdb to about 2020). In terms of the full investigation: The collaborator samples originated in the United States, Italy and Spain and spanned the acute and convalescent phases of COVID-19. The prospective study material was composed of cDNA or gDNA derived from T cells, B-cell-depleted T cells, or PBMCs. The repertoires were released in a freely available public database intended as a resource for research on the immune response to SARS-CoV-2. The samples were drawn from the first 160 participants of the ongoing ImmuneRACE study and from 950 to 1,500 subjects provided by 6 global collaborators. The dataset comprised deeply sampled blood TCRbeta repertoires from subjects exposed to, actively infected with, or recovered from COVID-19. The sample metadata nearly always contained a de-identified subject ID, COVID-19 status, age in years and sex. Where HLA class I and class II types were available, the types were taken from metadata supplied by the sample provider, not from assay-based typing. Findings and caveats that apply to the study as a whole: The quantity of clinical and demographic metadata differed by source and by participant and was supplied without curation.

Points on this clone: Its recognized antigen is unknown. No per-base quality is available; no much larger clone lies one base away.

The CDR3 runs 13 amino acids, cysteine and phenylalanine included. Only the CDR3 portion is preserved as DNA: 39 bases, with reading frame beginning at the first base. The germline ends are 9 bases apart after V is trimmed by 2 bases and J by 5 bases. Sequences SGHDN (CDR1) and FVKESK (CDR2) are obtained from the germline V gene. TCRbeta CDR3 regions were amplified from genomic DNA using the immunoSEQ Assay, a bias-controlled multiplex PCR. Under the source paper's analysis protocol: The number of nucleated cells in each sample was estimated from the amplification of reference gene primers within the assay. To quantify the absolute abundance of each unique TCRbeta CDR3 rearrangement, sequence reads were collapsed and filtered. Productive Simpson clonality was computed per sample as the square root of Simpson's diversity index over productive rearrangements. Not all clones reach the TCRdb copy of this immuneACCESS table, which keeps in-frame sequences only. Checked studies attribute under half of the gap to unresolved V genes and leave the rest unexplained. Clone size and V and J calls were adopted from that table, with D and trimming inferred from the DNA. This sample gives some 250,000 clones in total; 75% to 90% of them show up just once. The ten largest clones represent around 3.3% of the sample.

Enrolling through a virtual design, the prospective study's participants ranged in age from roughly 18 to 95 years and lived across roughly 24 United States geographic areas. Cohort assignment in the prospective study relied on participant-reported clinical history from a screening survey and a study questionnaire. Mobile phlebotomists in the prospective study collected whole blood, serum and a nasopharyngeal or oropharyngeal swab from every participant. Additional blood draws and questionnaires over an approximately two-month period could optionally be provided by prospective study participants. Blood samples from the prospective study were shipped frozen or at room temperature prior to DNA extraction.

The receptor's source is a woman between 40 and 50 years old with acute COVID-19. The V and J segments used are TRBV14 and TRBJ1-1; the D region possibly corresponds to TRBD1 (5 bases align). The sequenced sample consisted of PBMCs or T cells enriched from blood (not recorded which). Read as DNA, the sequence is TGTGCCAGCAGCCAAAGGGGTAGGACTGAAGCTTTCTTT. This codes for CASSQRGRTEAFF.